A selection of T cell receptor beta chains follows, all from one sample in a study of human T cells and chemical hapten exposure. MiXCR, run by TCRdb on the RACE reads, gives a single entry per CDR3 protein. The sample includes more than 65,000 distinct CDR3 sequences, 7% to 8% of them seen just once. The material sequenced was whole blood, taken in connection with sensitization to the hapten diphenylcyclopropenone (DPC). These receptors were collected from a woman under 40 with alopecia areata. Some clones in this sample may be carry-over from other donors' samples. The CDR3 runs from the conserved cysteine through the conserved F or W. The order of the fields is clone size, D gene, J gene, V gene, CDR3 DNA, CDR3 protein. The D gene is left open where the match is weak. Clone size is shown for a subset of rows, as once, few, many or a class of expanded clone.

>few|NA|TRBJ2-3|TRBV6-5
TGTGCCAGCACTGCAATGGATACGCAGTATTTT
CASTAMDTQYF
>few|NA|TRBJ1-1|TRBV5-8
TGTGCCAGCAGCTTGAGTCCCGCGACTGAAGCTTTCTTT
CASSLSPATEAFF
>many|NA|TRBJ2-3|TRBV14
TGTGCCAGCAGCCAAGCAGTCGCCTTGCCTTCAGATACGCAGTATTTT
CASSQAVALPSDTQYF
>NA|NA|TRBJ2-1|TRBV2
TGTGCCAGCAGTGATTTCTCGCAGGGGGGGTTCTTC
CASSDFSQGGFF
>few|NA|TRBJ2-7|TRBV5-6
TGTGCCAGCAGCTTGTTGGACCGCCCCTACGAGCAGTACTTC
CASSLLDRPYEQYF
>many|NA|TRBJ2-3|TRBV10-2
TGCGCCAGCAGTGACCCTGGGCTTGGTACAGATACGCAGTATTTT
CASSDPGLGTDTQYF
>few|NA|TRBJ1-1|TRBV19
TGTGCCAGTAGTATGTATGGGGACACTGAAGCTTTCTTT
CASSMYGDTEAFF
>many|NA|TRBJ1-5|TRBV12-3/TRBV12-4
TGTGCCAGCAGTTTTAGTGAGGATCAGCCCCAGCATTTT
CASSFSEDQPQHF
>many|NA|TRBJ2-1|TRBV7-2
TGTGCCAGCAGCTTCCCGATTTACAATGAGCAGTTCTTC
CASSFPIYNEQFF
>many|NA|TRBJ2-7|TRBV20-1
TGCAGTGCTAGAGATGCGCGCGTCGCCTACGAGCAGTACTTC
CSARDARVAYEQYF
>few|NA|TRBJ1-1|TRBV11-2
TGTGCCAGCAGCTTGGGGGAGACAAATGCTTTCTTT
CASSLGETNAFF
>NA|TRBD1|TRBJ1-2|TRBV19
TGTGCCAGTAGTATCGACAGGGACTATGGCTACACCTTC
CASSIDRDYGYTF
>few|NA|TRBJ1-1|TRBV5-1
TGCGCCAGCAGCTTGGTACTTCAGGGGAATGAAGCTTTCTTT
CASSLVLQGNEAFF
>few|TRBD2|TRBJ2-3|TRBV12-3/TRBV12-4
TGTGCCAGCAGTTTAGGCGGGGGGAATTCAGATACGCAGTATTTT
CASSLGGGNSDTQYF
>many|NA|TRBJ1-6|TRBV12-3/TRBV12-4
TGTGCCAGCAGAAACGGATATAATTCACCCCTCCACTTT
CASRNGYNSPLHF
>NA|NA|TRBJ2-7|TRBV7-2
TGTGCCAGCAGCTCTGTTAGTAGCTCCTACGAGCAGTACTTC
CASSSVSSSYEQYF
>few|TRBD1|TRBJ1-1|TRBV5-6
TGTGCCAGCAGCCTCGACAGGGCCCCTGAAGCTTTCTTT
CASSLDRAPEAFF
>NA|TRBD1|TRBJ1-2|TRBV2
TGTGCCAGCAGAACCGGGACAGGGCTCTATGGCTACACCTTC
CASRTGTGLYGYTF
>many|NA|TRBJ1-3|TRBV6-5
TGTGCCAGCAGCTCAGTAGTTTCTGGAAACACCATATATTTT
CASSSVVSGNTIYF
>many|TRBD2|TRBJ2-1|TRBV5-1
TGCGCCAGCAGCTTGGCCTTAGCGGGGTCCTACAATGAGCAGTTCTTC
CASSLALAGSYNEQFF
>many|NA|TRBJ1-3|TRBV29-1
TGCAGCGCAGAGAGCTCTGGAAACACCATATATTTT
CSAESSGNTIYF
>NA|TRBD1|TRBJ2-6|TRBV10-3
TGTGCCATCAGTTACCGACAGGGCGATCGTTCTGGGGCCAACGTCCTGACTTTC
CAISYRQGDRSGANVLTF
>many|NA|TRBJ1-5|TRBV12-3/TRBV12-4
TGTGCCAGCACCAGACAAGTGAATCAGCCCCAGCATTTT
CASTRQVNQPQHF
>once|NA|TRBJ1-5|TRBV20-1
TGCAGTGCTAAGGGCCCATACCTGCGGAGCAATCAGCCCCAGCATTTT
CSAKGPYLRSNQPQHF
>few|TRBD1|TRBJ2-5|TRBV20-1
TGCAGTGCTCGGGACAGGGGGCGGGGAGAGACCCAGTACTTC
CSARDRGRGETQYF
>few|NA|TRBJ1-2|TRBV7-2
TGTGCCAGCAGCTTAAGTGGCAGCTACTATGGCTACACCTTC
CASSLSGSYYGYTF
>many|NA|TRBJ1-1|TRBV18
TGTGCCAGCTCACTAATGAACTCGGGGCCAGATGAAGCTTTCTTT
CASSLMNSGPDEAFF
>many|TRBD2|TRBJ2-3|TRBV2
TGTGCCAGCAGGACTAGGACTAGCGGAACTAGCACAGATACGCAGTATTTT
CASRTRTSGTSTDTQYF
>many|TRBD1|TRBJ1-1|TRBV7-3
TGTGCCAGCAGCTCCCCCGAGACAGGGGGCACTGAAGCTTTCTTT
CASSSPETGGTEAFF
>few|NA|TRBJ1-1|TRBV30
TGTGCCTGGAGTCGGAGTGGGTCTGAAGCTTTCTTT
CAWSRSGSEAFF
>many|TRBD1|TRBJ2-1|TRBV12-3/TRBV12-4
TGTGCCAGCATTTTAACCGAGGGGGCCAATGAGCAGTTCTTC
CASILTEGANEQFF
>few|NA|TRBJ2-7|TRBV20-1
TGCAGTGCTAGAGATGGGACCCGTCTCGAGCAGTACTTC
CSARDGTRLEQYF
>many|TRBD1|TRBJ1-1|TRBV11-2
TGTGCCAGCAGCATCCTAACAGGGGGCACTGAAGCTTTCTTT
CASSILTGGTEAFF
>few|NA|TRBJ2-3|TRBV29-1
TGCAGCGTTGATCTCCTCGACACAGATACGCAGTATTTT
CSVDLLDTDTQYF
>many|NA|TRBJ1-2|TRBV12-3/TRBV12-4
TGTGCCAGCAGGGGGACGTCTAGGGATGGCTACACCTTC
CASRGTSRDGYTF
>many|NA|TRBJ1-2|TRBV5-1
TGCGCCAGCAGCTTGGACAGTGTCTATGGCTACACCTTC
CASSLDSVYGYTF
>many|TRBD1|TRBJ1-5|TRBV6-5
TGTGCCAGCAGTTACCCGGGACAGCGTACCCTGAATCAGCCCCAGCATTTT
CASSYPGQRTLNQPQHF
>NA|TRBD1|TRBJ2-7|TRBV7-6
TGTGCCAGCAGCCCAGAAGGGACAGGGGACTACGAGCAGTACTTC
CASSPEGTGDYEQYF